The entry below describes one T cell receptor beta chain. Its antigen remains unidentified. Per the germline V gene, CDR1 is MNHNY and CDR2 is SVGAGI (reference sequence). This CDR3 has 16 residues. V gave up 7 bases and J gave up 4 bases, with 22 bases separating them. Repertoires were generated with immunoSEQ multiplex PCR, while TCRdb's copy carries only in-frame clones and drops some. This table holds about 350,000 clones, approximately 81% found once. This sample is part of a study of Ad26.COV2.S vaccination and SARS-CoV-2 variants. The wider study: Ad26.COV2.S was injected intramuscularly once or twice, 56 days apart.

Overall study findings and caveats: Researchers reported similar non-spike TCR breadth in vaccine and placebo recipients.

The treatment: approximately 18 received Ad26.COV2.S at low or high dose, single or two shots; roughly 5 received placebo; per-sample allocation not given. Samples were taken on day 63 after the first vaccine or placebo injection. Built on an Ad26 vector, the vaccine expressed Wuhan-strain SARS-CoV-2 spike. The sequences come from peripheral blood, collected in a trial of Ad26.COV2.S vaccine versus placebo. This TCR was recovered from a person between 18 and 65 years old who received the Ad26.COV2.S COVID-19 vaccine or a placebo. The chain links TRBV6-6 to TRBJ1-2; D is possibly TRBD1 (6 bases). CDR3 sequence reads: CASTRDRNPGGYGYTF. DNA of the CDR3: TGTGCCAGCACACGAGACAGGAACCCGGGGGGCTATGGCTACACCTTC.